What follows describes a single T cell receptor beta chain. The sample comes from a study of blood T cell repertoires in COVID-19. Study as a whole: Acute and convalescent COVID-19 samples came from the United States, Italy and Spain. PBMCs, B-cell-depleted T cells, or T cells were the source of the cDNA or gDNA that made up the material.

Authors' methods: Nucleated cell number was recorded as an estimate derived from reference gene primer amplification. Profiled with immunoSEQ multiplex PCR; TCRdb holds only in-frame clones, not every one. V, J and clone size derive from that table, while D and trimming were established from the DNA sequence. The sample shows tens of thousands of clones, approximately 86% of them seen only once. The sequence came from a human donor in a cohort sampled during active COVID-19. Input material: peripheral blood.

The CDR3 loop reads CASSLVGTGAEQYF. CDR3 sequence (DNA): TGTGCCAGCAGCTTAGTGGGGACAGGAGCCGAGCAGTACTTC. The chain is built from TRBV7-9 and TRBJ2-7, with 8 bases matching TRBD1. Trimming at V came to 1 base and at J to 6 bases, leaving 5 bases not matched to a gene. This CDR3 has 14 residues. CDR1 SEHNR and CDR2 FQNEAQ come from the germline V gene (reference sequence).